The clone carrying this TCR beta chain was counted ten times or more. A single record per CDR3 protein comes from TCRdb applying MiXCR to the PCR reads. The table has 60,000 to 75,000 distinct CDR3 sequences, under 20% seen once. Germline CDR1 MGHRA, CDR2 YSYEKL. Trimming cost V 3 bases and J 6 bases, with 21 bases left between them. The CDR3 totals 17 residues. The sample is drawn from a study of molecular identifiers for immune sequencing clone quantification. The chain employs TRBV4-1 and TRBJ2-1, with D possibly being TRBD1 or TRBD2 (5 bases each). The sequencing input was naive CD8+ T cells from blood, with Jurkat cell RNA spiked in. Subset indicated: FACS-sorted CD8+CD4-CCR7+CD45RA+ naive T cells. This TCR was recovered from a human donor in good health. Some libraries in this study had Jurkat cell RNA spiked in. CDR3 DNA sequence: TGCGCCAGCAGCCATGCCACCGGGACCGAGAGGTCCAATGAGCAGTTCTTC. This translates into CASSHATGTERSNEQFF.